The source of this T cell receptor (beta chain) is a study of blood T cell repertoires in COVID-19. Looking at the study overall: Sources were T cells, B-cell-depleted T cells, or PBMCs; the material itself was cDNA or gDNA.

This clone occurred once. In the study's own analysis: How many nucleated cells were present was estimated from reference gene primer amplification. Here immunoSEQ multiplex PCR was the method, and the copy in TCRdb shows in-frame clones only, minus some. V and J calls and clone size follow that table, whereas D and trimming were derived from the DNA. Among 200,000 to 300,000 clones listed, around four fifths were seen once. CDR3 length: 11 residues. J gave up 15 bases and V 6 bases, and 7 bases lay outside the gene matches. CDR1 is DFQATT and CDR2 is SNEGSKA in the germline V gene (reference sequence).

Material for sequencing was peripheral blood. The TCR was taken from a woman in her sixties with active or convalescent COVID-19. The V and J genes are TRBV20-1 and TRBJ1-5, with 11 bases fitting TRBD1. The CDR3 spells CSAKGQGGAHF. The CDR3 coding sequence is TGCAGTGCAAAGGGACAGGGGGGGGCGCATTTT.